Listed here are 15 T cell receptor beta chains from one sample, sequenced in a study of T cells after somatic rescue of genetic block. TCRdb's copy holds only in-frame clones and misses some; the assay was immunoSEQ multiplex PCR. This sample has 55,000 or so clones, with 96% found just once. The specimen was peripheral blood mononuclear cells (PBMCs). The receptors here all came from a child in the first two years of life.

The chain combines TRBV5-4 with TRBJ2-7, with 8 bases identical to TRBD1. CDR3 length equals 12 residues. Germline V gene data show CDR1 as SGHNT and CDR2 as YYREEE (reference sequence). V gave up 4 bases and J gave up 5 bases; unmatched junction bases: 2. The CDR3 is CASSRGQDEQYF. The CDR3 region has the DNA TGTGCCAGCAGCCGGGGACAGGACGAGCAGTACTTC.

The V and J genes are TRBV19 and TRBJ2-5, with 9 bases that match TRBD2. The J call is in doubt because the DNA end fits TRBJ2-7 better. The CDR3 length is 13 residues. Germline-derived CDR1 and CDR2 are LNHDA and SQIVND (reference sequence). The DNA of the CDR3 is TGTGCCAGTAGAGGGACTAGCATCCACGAGCAGTACTTC. Translation: CASRGTSIHEQYF.

CDR3 residues: CASSYGGGTDTQYF. As DNA, the CDR3 is TGTGCCAGCAGTTACGGTGGGGGCACAGATACGCAGTATTTT. The V call is TRBV6-5, the J call TRBJ2-3; D is unclear. CDR1 and CDR2 from the germline V gene are MNHEY and SVGAGI. Trimming cost V 2 bases and J 1 base, with 7 bases left between them. This CDR3 contains 14 residues.

The rearrangement joins TRBV7-2 to TRBJ2-1, with 8 bases lining up with TRBD2. J gave up 1 base and V 1 base, and 6 bases lay outside the gene matches. The CDR3 sequence is 17 residues long. Germline V gene sequence: CDR1 SGHTA, CDR2 FQGNSA. CDR3 DNA: TGTGCCAGCAGCTTAGGGCACAGCGGGAGATCCTACAATGAGCAGTTCTTC. Its translation: CASSLGHSGRSYNEQFF.

This clone was observed a single time. The CDR3 DNA is TGTGCCAGCAGCCAGGACAGAGGGAACACTGAAGCTTTCTTT. Translated, it gives CASSQDRGNTEAFF. The chain combines TRBV4-2 with TRBJ1-1; tentative D call: TRBD1 (6 bases). Trimming pared 3 bases from V and 1 base from J, leaving 9 bases between. The germline CDR1 and CDR2 sequences are LGHNA and YNFKEQ. This CDR3 comprises 14 residues.

The rearrangement joins TRBV27 to TRBJ2-1, with 15 bases fitting TRBD2. The germline V gene has CDR1 MNHEY and CDR2 SMNVEV (reference sequence). This CDR3 region has 17 residues. Losses at the gene ends were 4 bases for V and 2 bases for J; bases not matched to a gene: 3. The CDR3: CASSSRTSGRAYNEQFF. As DNA, the CDR3 is TGTGCCAGCAGTTCTCGGACTAGCGGGAGGGCCTACAATGAGCAGTTCTTC.

This chain connects TRBV5-1 to TRBJ2-1; TRBD2 agrees at 10 bases. The germline V gene encodes CDR1 SGHRS and CDR2 YFSETQ. V gave up 1 base and J gave up 2 bases; unmatched junction bases: 3. This CDR3 region has 16 residues. The CDR3 spells CASSLIGLAAYNEQFF. CDR3 DNA sequence: TGCGCCAGCAGCTTGATTGGACTAGCGGCCTACAATGAGCAGTTCTTC.

V gene TRBV10-2 combines with J gene TRBJ2-3; maybe TRBD2 (5 bases). The CDR3 covers 13 residues. Germline CDR1 reads WSHSY; CDR2 reads SAAADI. Between the trimmed V and J ends, which lost 4 bases and 3 bases, there was a span of 8 bases. CDR3: CASSVGGTDTQYF. For the CDR3, the DNA is TGCGCCAGCAGTGTAGGAGGAACAGATACGCAGTATTTT.

This chain links TRBV5-4 with TRBJ2-2, with TRBD1 matching over 8 bases. V shed 4 bases and J 1 base; nucleotides not matched to a gene: 3. Germline V gives CDR1 SGHNT, CDR2 YYREEE (reference sequence). The CDR3 contains 15 residues. The CDR3 coding sequence is TGTGCCAGCAGCCCCGGGACAGGGAACACCGGGGAGCTGTTTTTT. Translated: CASSPGTGNTGELFF.

The CDR3 DNA reads as TGTGCCAGCAGCGAACAAGCGGGAGGGATCACCGGGGAGCTGTTTTTT. Protein: CASSEQAGGITGELFF. The V call is TRBV7-8, the J call TRBJ2-2; 10 bases map to TRBD2. V dropped 5 bases and J dropped 4; count of bases not matched to a gene: 7. The CDR3 is made up of 16 amino acids. Germline-derived CDR1 and CDR2 are SGHVS and FQNEAQ.

The count of this clone is one. The V and J genes are TRBV6-5 and TRBJ2-5, with TRBD1 matching over 8 bases. CDR1 is MNHEY and CDR2 is SVGAGI in the germline V gene. This CDR3 has 14 amino acids. J lost 7 bases, V lost 2 bases, and 6 bases had no gene match. The chain's CDR3 is CASSYPGGAGTQYF. CDR3 DNA sequence: TGTGCCAGCAGTTACCCAGGGGGCGCGGGGACCCAGTACTTC.

The chain uses TRBV5-6 and TRBJ2-2, with D tentatively TRBD2 (6 bases). Germline CDR1 SGHDT, CDR2 YYEEEE. V lost 0 bases, J lost 5 bases, and 11 bases lay in between. The CDR3 covers 15 residues. CDR3 in amino acids: CASSLVWGETGELFF. Here the CDR3 DNA reads TGTGCCAGCAGCTTGGTCTGGGGGGAGACCGGGGAGCTGTTTTTT.

The rearrangement joins TRBV14 to TRBJ1-5; D ambiguous. The V end lost 1 base, the J end lost 6 bases, and 10 bases lay between the germline ends. The CDR3 is 14 residues long. From germline, CDR1 is SGHDN and CDR2 FVKESK. The CDR3 sequence: CASSQGALGQPQHF. CDR3 bases: TGTGCCAGCAGCCAAGGGGCCCTCGGTCAGCCCCAGCATTTT.

The rearrangement links TRBV4-1 to TRBJ2-7; TRBD1 agrees at 8 bases. Germline assignment: CDR1 MGHRA and CDR2 YSYEKL. V lost 3 bases to trimming and J lost 2 bases; unmatched junction nucleotides: 6. This CDR3 contains 15 residues. The CDR3 sequence is CASSQGQVTPYEQYF. Written as DNA, the CDR3 is TGCGCCAGCAGCCAGGGACAGGTCACCCCCTACGAGCAGTACTTC.

This chain joins TRBV6-1 and TRBJ1-2; D possibly corresponds to TRBD1 (5 bases). The V end was cut by 5 bases, the J end by 6 bases, with 10 bases between. The CDR3 is 12 amino acids. Germline assignment: CDR1 MNHNS and CDR2 SASEGT. CDR3 in amino acids: CASSSGTDGYTF. In nucleotides, the CDR3 is TGTGCCAGCAGTTCCGGGACGGATGGCTACACCTTC.